This TCR beta chain was obtained from a study of blood T cell repertoires in COVID-19. The wider study: PBMCs, B-cell-depleted T cells, or T cells were the source of the cDNA or gDNA that made up the material.

Produced via immunoSEQ multiplex PCR; TCRdb's table is partial and in-frame only. The sample consists of about 170,000 clones, approximately 79% of them appearing once. Germline V gene sequence: CDR1 SNHLY, CDR2 FYNNEI. V shed 4 bases and J shed 0 bases, with 7 bases lying between them. The CDR3 runs 14 residues. J is TRBJ1-3 and V is TRBV2; D call uncertain. The sample comprised peripheral blood. This clonotype was obtained from a woman of 80 years or more with acute or convalescent COVID-19. The CDR3 loop is CASSGESSGNTIYF. CDR3 in DNA: TGTGCCAGCAGTGGCGAGAGCTCTGGAAACACCATATATTTT.